This T cell receptor (beta chain) was recovered during a study of T cell responses to AZD1222 COVID-19 vaccine. Assay used: immunoSEQ multiplex PCR; TCRdb lists only in-frame clones, some missing. The data contain 95,000 to 150,000 clones, more than 85% of them singletons. The CDR3 has 13 residues. Germline V gives CDR1 SGHRS, CDR2 YFSETQ. V shed 2 bases and J shed 2 bases, with 8 bases lying between them. This specimen was peripheral blood, taken 28 days after the second AZD1222 dose. The chain links TRBV5-1 to TRBJ2-7; possibly TRBD2 for D (5 bases). This receptor was identified in an adult who received the AZD1222 COVID-19 vaccine. CDR3 residues: CASSFRDAYEQYF. In DNA, the CDR3 is TGCGCCAGCAGCTTCCGGGATGCCTACGAGCAGTACTTC.